This T cell receptor beta chain was recorded in a study of CD8 T cells in Susac syndrome. Reverse transcription used about 0.45 to 1 ug RNA and random hexamers. The CDR3 of TCR beta was amplified by immunoSEQ multiplex PCR across 54 Vbeta and 13 Jbeta. TCRdb re-derived calls from the immunoSEQ multiplex PCR reads in MiXCR, one entry per CDR3 protein. The table includes about 120,000 distinct CDR3 sequences, roughly 90% detected once. V shed 5 bases and J 9 bases; nucleotides not matched to a gene: 6. CDR1 and CDR2 from the germline V gene are MNHEY and SVGEGT. This CDR3 contains 14 residues. From blood CD8+ and CD4+ T cells, the TCR beta chain was sequenced. While serving as controls, healthy donors were matched for age and sex. Through negative isolation, CD4+ and CD8+ T cells were obtained, while TEMRA cells were enriched using FACS.

The chain recombines TRBV6-2 or TRBV6-3 with TRBJ2-1; TRBD2 matches at 11 bases. Sequenced material: CD8+ T cells from PBMCs. This receptor was identified in a human donor in good health. The CDR3 DNA follows: TGTGCCAGCAGTCCCCTAGCGGGGGGCCCTGAGCAGTTCTTC. Protein product: CASSPLAGGPEQFF.